A selection of T cell receptor beta chains follows, all from one sample in a study of blood T cell repertoires in COVID-19. The protocol was immunoSEQ multiplex PCR, while the TCRdb copy is restricted to in-frame clones and leaves out a portion. This repertoire shows about 23,000 clones, just over 85% found once; its top ten account for about 12%. Sequences were obtained from peripheral blood. The receptors originated from a woman aged 80 or over with active or convalescent COVID-19. The CDR3 runs from the conserved cysteine through the conserved F or W. A D gene is named only where the DNA matches it firmly. Expanded clones get a size class; other rows say once, few or many, or leave the size out.

TRBD1	.	TRBV29-1	TRBJ1-1	TGCACCGTTCGGACAGGGATGAACACTGAAGCTTTCTTT	CTVRTGMNTEAFF
.	.	TRBV5-6	TRBJ1-1	TGTGCCAGCAGCTTGGAACAGGGTGACACTGAAGCTTTCTTT	CASSLEQGDTEAFF
.	.	TRBV28	TRBJ2-5	TGTGCCAGCAGTTTATTCGGCTCAGACCCCGGGGGAGAGACCCAGTACTTC	CASSLFGSDPGGETQYF
.	.	TRBV18	TRBJ2-2	TGTGCCAGCTCACCGGGCCTACTCACCGGGGAGCTGTTTTTT	CASSPGLLTGELFF
TRBD1	.	TRBV5-4	TRBJ2-2	TGTGCCAGCAGCCGACAGGGGCCGTCGAACACCGGGGAGCTGTTTTTT	CASSRQGPSNTGELFF
TRBD2	.	TRBV9	TRBJ2-6	TGTGCCAGCAGCCCTCGGACTAGCGGGGGCCCCTCTGGGGCCAACGTCCTGACTTTC	CASSPRTSGGPSGANVLTF
TRBD2	.	TRBV4-3	TRBJ2-1	TGCGCCAGCAGCCCGGGACTAGCGGGGGGCTACAATGAGCAGTTCTTC	CASSPGLAGGYNEQFF
TRBD2	.	TRBV11-2	TRBJ2-2	TGTGCCAGCAGCGGTCTAGCGGGACTCGACACCGGGGAGCTGTTTTTT	CASSGLAGLDTGELFF
.	.	TRBV4-3	TRBJ1-6	TGCGCCAGCAGCCAAGACCCCCGGGGTACCAATTCACCCCTCCACTTT	CASSQDPRGTNSPLHF
.	.	TRBV4-2	TRBJ1-2	TGTGCCAGCAGCCAAGACGGGGGAAGCTATGGCTACACCTTC	CASSQDGGSYGYTF
.	few	TRBV3-1/TRBV3-2	TRBJ1-1	TGTGCCAGCAGCCAACCCCCTTGGGCCTTT	CASSQPPWAF
.	.	TRBV27	TRBJ2-3	TGTGCCACGGAGGCAGATACGCAGTATTTT	CATEADTQYF
TRBD1	.	TRBV4-1	TRBJ1-4	TGCGCCAGCAGCCTAGGCGGGACAGGGAATGAAAAACTGTTTTTT	CASSLGGTGNEKLFF
TRBD2	.	TRBV4-1	TRBJ2-1	TGCGCCAGCAGCCAAGACCCTAGCGGGAGTCGTTGGAATGAGCAGTTCTTC	CASSQDPSGSRWNEQFF
.	.	TRBV28	TRBJ1-4	TGTGCCAGCAGTTCGGGACTGGATAATGAAAAACTGTTTTTT	CASSSGLDNEKLFF
.	.	TRBV28	TRBJ1-5	TGTGCCAGCAGTTTATTCGGCAATCAGCCCCAGCATTTT	CASSLFGNQPQHF
TRBD2	few	TRBV5-1	TRBJ2-7	TGCGCCAGCAGCCTGGGTGGACTAGCGGGAGCGTACGAGCAGTACTTC	CASSLGGLAGAYEQYF
.	.	TRBV5-1	TRBJ2-7	TGCGCCAGCAGCTTGGTAGATAGTCGCGACGAGCAGTACTTC	CASSLVDSRDEQYF
.	few	TRBV18	TRBJ2-5	TGTGCCAGCTCCATACATCTCGAAGAGACCCAGTACTTC	CASSIHLEETQYF
TRBD2	.	TRBV5-4	TRBJ2-1	TGTGCCAGCAGCTTGCTCCTAGCGGGGGGGCGGGAGCAGTTCTTC	CASSLLLAGGREQFF
TRBD2	.	TRBV5-1	TRBJ2-7	TGCGCCAGCAGCTTGGTGGCTAGCGGGAACCACGAGCAGTACTTC	CASSLVASGNHEQYF
.	.	TRBV28	TRBJ1-4	TGTGCCAGCAGTTTAACGGGCAGGGTGAATGAAAAACTGTTTTTT	CASSLTGRVNEKLFF
.	.	TRBV19	TRBJ1-1	TGTGCCAGTACGGAGTACACTGAAGCTTTCTTT	CASTEYTEAFF
TRBD1	once	TRBV7-9	TRBJ1-2	TGTGCCAGCAGCGCCAGTTACAGGGGGGCTAACTATGGCTACACCTTC	CASSASYRGANYGYTF
TRBD1	once	TRBV28	TRBJ2-4	TGTGCCAGCAGCCGCGTAAGACAGGGGTTGACCATTCAGTACTTC	CASSRVRQGLTIQYF
TRBD2	.	TRBV7-3	TRBJ2-3	TGTGCCAGCAGCGCCCAGGTGACTAGCGGTAGCACAGATACGCAGTATTTT	CASSAQVTSGSTDTQYF
.	.	TRBV4-3	TRBJ2-7	TGCGCCAGCAGCCAAGATACTTTAAGGGGGGGAAGAGTAGACGAGCAGTACTTC	CASSQDTLRGGRVDEQYF
.	.	TRBV5-6	TRBJ2-1	TGTGCCAGCAGCTTGACTAGCGGAGGGGGCGATGAGCAGTTCTTC	CASSLTSGGGDEQFF
.	.	TRBV7-9	TRBJ2-1	TGTGCCAGCAGCTTAGTGGCAGGGGCCCTATACTCCTACAATGAGCAGTTCTTC	CASSLVAGALYSYNEQFF
.	.	TRBV27	TRBJ1-6	TGTGCCAGCAGTCGGACAAGGGGGAGCTCCTATAATTCACCCCTCCACTTT	CASSRTRGSSYNSPLHF
.	.	TRBV19	TRBJ2-1	TGTGCCAGTAGTACCTTTGGGACAACCTACAATGAGCAGTTCTTC	CASSTFGTTYNEQFF
.	.	TRBV6-6	TRBJ1-5	TGTGCCAGCAGCATCCCGGGACACAATCAGCCCCAGCATTTT	CASSIPGHNQPQHF
TRBD1	.	TRBV6-2/TRBV6-3	TRBJ1-1	TGTGCCAGCAGTAAACAGGGGATCGAAGCTTTCTTT	CASSKQGIEAFF
.	.	TRBV27	TRBJ1-1	TGTGCCAGCAGCCTTGGGGGGGGCCTGAACACTGAAACTTTCTTT	CASSLGGGLNTETFF
TRBD1	.	TRBV7-9	TRBJ1-2	TGTGCCAGCAGCTCCGGGACAGGGTTTATTGGCTACACCTTC	CASSSGTGFIGYTF
.	.	TRBV18	TRBJ1-6	TGTGCCAGCTCACATGGACAGAACCATTCACCCCTCCACTTT	CASSHGQNHSPLHF
.	.	TRBV28	TRBJ1-3	TGTGCCAGCAGGGCTCTCGCCGTACCAGGTTTCGGATATTTT	CASRALAVPGFGYF
.	.	TRBV19	TRBJ1-1	TGTGCCAGTACTCCGTTAGCTCCTCGGGACACTGAAGCTTTCTTT	CASTPLAPRDTEAFF
TRBD1	.	TRBV7-2	TRBJ1-2	TGTGCCAGCAGCCATAATCCGGGGACAGGGGATGGCTACACCTTC	CASSHNPGTGDGYTF
.	.	TRBV30	TRBJ2-3	TGTGCCTGGAGTGTACATTGGGGGGCAGATACGCAGTATTTT	CAWSVHWGADTQYF
.	.	TRBV19	TRBJ2-6	TGTGCCAGCAGACAGCGCTCTGGGGCCAACGTCCTGACTTTC	CASRQRSGANVLTF
.	.	TRBV19	TRBJ2-3	TGTGCCAGTAGTGTCGCGGGGGCCTATACAGATACGCAGTATTTT	CASSVAGAYTDTQYF
.	.	TRBV7-9	TRBJ2-5	TGTGCCAGCAGCCCAGCGGAGACCCAGTACTTC	CASSPAETQYF
TRBD2	.	TRBV7-3	TRBJ2-1	TGTGCCAGCAGCTTACCCGGGGGGAGCTCCTACAATGAGCAGTTCTTC	CASSLPGGSSYNEQFF
.	.	TRBV11-3	TRBJ2-2	TGTGCCAGCAGCTTACCTGCGTCCGGGAGTGGAACCGGGGAGCTGTTTTTT	CASSLPASGSGTGELFF
.	.	TRBV7-5	TRBJ1-5	TGTGCCAGAAGCTTAGCTATCGCAGGGCTTGAGCCCCAGCATTTT	CARSLAIAGLEPQHF
TRBD1	few	TRBV9	TRBJ1-1	TGTGCCAGCAGCGGACAGGGGAACACTGAAGCTTTCTTT	CASSGQGNTEAFF
TRBD1	.	TRBV28	TRBJ1-2	TGTGCCAGCAGTTTGCACACAGGGGGCGCCTATGGCTACACCTTC	CASSLHTGGAYGYTF
TRBD2	few	TRBV10-3	TRBJ2-3	TGTGCCATCAGTGAGGAAGGTAGCGGGAGGGCCAGGGATACGCAGTATTTT	CAISEEGSGRARDTQYF
.	.	TRBV9	TRBJ2-1	TGTGCCAGCAGCGCTGGTGGGTCGGGGTACAATGAGCAGTTCTTC	CASSAGGSGYNEQFF
TRBD1	.	TRBV6-5	TRBJ1-2	TGTGCCAGCAGTTACACCACAGGGGACTCCTATGGCTACACCTTC	CASSYTTGDSYGYTF